The 21 T cell receptor beta chains given below trace back to one sample, sequenced in a study of shared clonotypes between healthy human individuals. Assay used: immunoSEQ multiplex PCR; TCRdb lists only in-frame clones, some missing. Among 2 million to 3 million clones, 93% were seen once, and the ten largest hold approximately 0.36%. Material for sequencing was naive CD4+ T cells from PBMCs. Subset noted: CD45RA+ positively selected. These receptors were obtained from a man aged 18 to 30 in good health. Some clones in this sample may be carry-over from other donors' samples.

In nucleotides, the CDR3 is TGTGCCAGCAGTCTCGGGACAAGATACACTGAAGCTTTCTTT. It specifies CASSLGTRYTEAFF. The chain combines TRBV6-5 with TRBJ1-1, with D possibly matching TRBD1 (6 bases). Germline V CDR1 and CDR2: MNHEY, SVGAGI. Deletions cut 5 bases from V and 3 bases from J, with 13 bases between. This CDR3 comprises 14 residues.

This chain connects TRBV7-9 to TRBJ2-3; D unresolved. The CDR3 loop spans 13 amino acids. V lost 6 bases, J lost 5 bases, and 12 bases lay in between. CDR1 and CDR2 from the germline V gene are SEHNR and FQNEAQ (reference sequence). Written as DNA, the CDR3 is TGTGCCAGCAGGAAAAACTGGGGAGATACGCAGTATTTT. Its protein product is CASRKNWGDTQYF.

CDR3: CASSGPGQGAIYEQYF. In DNA form, the CDR3 reads TGTGCCAGCAGCGGACCGGGACAGGGGGCTATATACGAGCAGTACTTC. V and J are TRBV9 and TRBJ2-7; TRBD1 agrees at 12 bases. The CDR3 contains 16 residues. With V trimmed by 3 bases and J by 4 bases, 8 bases remained unmatched. Per germline, CDR1 SGDLS and CDR2 YYNGEE.

On this clone: Other DNA sequences in this specimen translate into the identical CDR3. This chain connects TRBV5-1 to TRBJ2-2; D assignment may be TRBD1 or TRBD2 (6 bases each). CDR3 length: 15 residues. Trimming stripped 0 bases from V and 4 bases from J, with 10 bases between. The germline gives CDR1 SGHRS, CDR2 YFSETQ. This CDR3 is CASSLEGGSTGELFF. In nucleotides, the CDR3 is TGCGCCAGCAGCTTGGAGGGGGGTAGCACCGGGGAGCTGTTTTTT.

The rearrangement links TRBV5-5 to TRBJ1-3; D is unresolved. The CDR3 sequence is 15 residues long. The germline CDR1 and CDR2 sequences are SGHKS and YYEKEE (reference sequence). V was clipped by 0 bases and J by 4 bases, with 11 bases between them. The chain's CDR3 is CASSLEAGGGNTIYF. Written as DNA, the CDR3 is TGTGCCAGCAGCTTGGAGGCGGGCGGCGGAAACACCATATATTTT.

As for this clone: Additional DNA sequences in this sample encode the identical CDR3. V usage is TRBV5-1 and J usage is TRBJ2-2, with TRBD2 identical over 9 bases. Trimming took 2 bases from V and 2 from J; bases not matched to a gene: 1. The germline gives CDR1 SGHRS, CDR2 YFSETQ. The CDR3 is made up of 15 amino acids. CDR3 bases: TGCGCCAGCAGCTTTAGCGGGAGCAACACCGGGGAGCTGTTTTTT. Translated, it gives CASSFSGSNTGELFF.

The CDR3 bases are TGTGCCAGCAGTCCCGGGACCGCTGCCGGCTACACCTTC. Its protein is CASSPGTAAGYTF. The chain has TRBV2 and TRBJ1-2; weak D call: TRBD1 (5 bases). V gave up 5 bases and J gave up 8 bases, with 15 bases separating them. This CDR3 spans 13 amino acids. Germline V gene data show CDR1 as SNHLY and CDR2 as FYNNEI.

The chain uses TRBV5-1 and TRBJ2-5; TRBD1 matches at 9 bases. The CDR3 is 13 residues long. V shed 4 bases, J shed 5 bases, and the junction held 3 bases outside the gene matches. CDR1 SGHRS and CDR2 YFSETQ come from the germline V gene. The CDR3 DNA reads as TGCGCCAGCAGCCACAGGGGGCATGAGACCCAGTACTTC. The encoded protein is CASSHRGHETQYF.

This chain joins TRBV13 and TRBJ2-1; D is uncertain. This CDR3 spans 13 amino acids. Germline V CDR1 and CDR2: PRHDT, FYEKMQ (reference sequence). The germline V and J ends were trimmed by 2 bases and 8 bases, with 10 bases remaining between them. CDR3 nucleotides: TGTGCCAGCAGCTTAATCCTCAGGCATGAGCAGTTCTTC. Translating gives CASSLILRHEQFF.

The genes are TRBV25-1 and TRBJ1-1; the D is unclear. There are 14 residues in the CDR3. CDR1 is MGHDK, CDR2 SYGVNS, per germline. V was shortened by 4 bases and J by 1 base, with 10 bases between the two germline ends. The CDR3 here is CASSAIQQNTEAFF. CDR3 sequence (DNA): TGTGCCAGCAGTGCCATCCAACAGAACACTGAAGCTTTCTTT.

V and J are TRBV4-1 and TRBJ2-7, with D uncertain. The length of the CDR3 is 17 residues. From germline, CDR1 is MGHRA and CDR2 YSYEKL. The V end was cut by 0 bases, the J end by 2 bases, with 17 bases between. The CDR3 sequence is CASSQDTYFDRPYEQYF. CDR3 DNA: TGCGCCAGCAGCCAAGATACGTATTTTGATAGACCCTACGAGCAGTACTTC.

The chain employs TRBV27 and TRBJ2-5; no reliable D call. CDR1 MNHEY and CDR2 SMNVEV come from the germline V gene (reference sequence). This CDR3 spans 12 amino acids. V was shortened by 1 base and J by 9 bases, with 9 bases between the two germline ends. CDR3 sequence reads: CASSLLEGPQYF. The DNA for the CDR3 is TGTGCCAGCAGTTTATTGGAAGGCCCCCAGTACTTC.

DNA of the CDR3: TGTGCCAGCAGCTCCGGGAGGGGATACGAGCAGTACTTC. This sequence encodes CASSSGRGYEQYF. The rearrangement uses TRBV5-4 and TRBJ2-7; 8 positions agree with TRBD2. CDR1 SGHNT and CDR2 YYREEE come from the germline V gene (reference sequence). This CDR3 is 13 amino acids long. V was clipped by 3 bases and J by 4 bases; unmatched bases: 3.

This clone was detected once. V and J are TRBV11-3 and TRBJ2-3; 11 bases align to TRBD2. This CDR3 comprises 16 residues. The junction had 6 bases not matched to a gene; V was cut back by 5 bases and J by 2 bases. Germline values: CDR1 SGHNT, CDR2 YENEEA. The CDR3 region has the DNA TGTGCCAGCAGCGGAGGGACTAGCGGTACCACAGATACGCAGTATTTT. Amino acids: CASSGGTSGTTDTQYF.

This clone has a single count. A much bigger clone sits one base away, suggesting this may be a read error. The chain employs TRBV7-3 and TRBJ2-7; TRBD1 agrees at 11 bases. The CDR3 sequence is 14 residues long. Trimming at V came to 3 bases and at J to 3 bases, leaving 1 base not matched to a gene. CDR1 and CDR2 from the germline V gene are SGHTA and FQGTGA. The CDR3 nucleotides read TGTGCCAGCAGCTTTGGGACAGGGGGCTACGAGCAGTACTTC. Its translation is CASSFGTGGYEQYF.

The J gene is TRBJ1-1, the V gene TRBV28; TRBD1 agrees at 12 bases. The CDR3 is 16 amino acids. Germline assignment: CDR1 MDHEN and CDR2 SYDVKM. The V and J ends lost 4 bases and 5 bases, in that order; junction bases with no gene match: 8. CDR3: CASSSPGQGAGTEAFF. The CDR3 bases are TGTGCCAGCAGTTCGCCGGGACAGGGGGCTGGGACTGAAGCTTTCTTT. The entire variable domain, with the rest obtained from reference TRBV28 and TRBJ1-1, is as follows: DVKVTQSSRYLVKRTGEKVFLECVQDMDHENMFWYRQDPGLGLRLIYFSYDVKMKEKGDIPEGYSVSREKKERFSLILESASTNQTSMYLCASSSPGQGAGTEAFFGQGTRLTVV.

This chain links TRBV14 with TRBJ2-1, with D perhaps matching TRBD2 (5 bases). Germline values: CDR1 SGHDN, CDR2 FVKESK. This CDR3 is built from 16 residues. The V gene lost 4 bases and the J gene lost 0 bases, with 13 bases spanning the gap. The CDR3 reads CASSRLGLSSYNEQFF. DNA of the CDR3: TGTGCCAGCAGCCGCCTCGGACTGAGCTCCTACAATGAGCAGTTCTTC.

The rearrangement joins TRBV28 to TRBJ1-1; no reliable D call. Deletions cut 2 bases from V and 1 base from J, with 11 bases between. The CDR3 consists of 15 residues. Germline V gene lookup returns CDR1 MDHEN and CDR2 SYDVKM. The chain's CDR3 is CASSLKRVPNTEAFF. In DNA form, the CDR3 reads TGTGCCAGCAGTTTAAAAAGGGTTCCGAACACTGAAGCTTTCTTT. The complete variable domain, with remaining parts taken from reference TRBV28 and TRBJ1-1, reads DVKVTQSSRYLVKRTGEKVFLECVQDMDHENMFWYRQDPGLGLRLIYFSYDVKMKEKGDIPEGYSVSREKKERFSLILESASTNQTSMYLCASSLKRVPNTEAFFGQGTRLTVV.

This chain uses TRBV18 with TRBJ2-1; 7 nucleotides agree with TRBD1. CDR3 length: 14 amino acids. Germline CDR1 is KGHSH and CDR2 is LQKENI. J gave up 5 bases and V 6 bases, and 7 bases lay outside the gene matches. CDR3: CASSSVQGNNEQFF. In nucleotides, the CDR3 is TGTGCCAGCTCCTCGGTACAGGGGAACAATGAGCAGTTCTTC.

The chain uses TRBV10-1 and TRBJ1-1; no firm D call. The germline CDR1 and CDR2 sequences are WNHNN and SYGVQD (reference sequence). CDR3 length: 13 residues. Trimming shortened V by 7 bases and J by 0 bases, and 9 bases separated the two germline ends. CDR3 nucleotides: TGCGCCAGCATGATAGAGCTGAACACTGAAGCTTTCTTT. As protein: CASMIELNTEAFF.

The gene calls are TRBV25-1 and TRBJ2-3; D is possibly TRBD1 or TRBD2 (5 bases each). The length of the CDR3 is 15 residues. Trimming removed 6 bases at V and 4 bases at J, with 17 bases between. Germline loops: CDR1 MGHDK, CDR2 SYGVNS. The CDR3 sequence: CASSGTRTVSDTQYF. The CDR3, as DNA: TGTGCCAGCAGCGGGACGAGGACCGTATCAGATACGCAGTATTTT. Based on the CDR3 plus reference TRBV25-1 and TRBJ2-3, the full variable domain is EADIYQTPRYLVIGTGKKITLECSQTMGHDKMYWYQQDPGMELHLIHYSYGVNSTEKGDLSSESTVSRIRTEHFPLTLESARPSHTSQYLCASSGTRTVSDTQYFGPGTRLTVL.